Detailed here is one T cell receptor (beta chain). The data were obtained in a study of T cells after yellow fever vaccination. Turning to the study itself: Each low-cell-number fraction was prepared by means of SMART-Seq v4 Ultra Low Input.

Germline V CDR1 and CDR2: LNHDA, SQIVND (reference sequence). V was pared by 6 bases and J by 5 bases, with 13 bases between. This CDR3 is 13 amino acids long. MiXCR, applied by TCRdb to the 5' RACE reads, yields one record per CDR3 protein. The sample includes a few hundred thousand distinct CDR3 sequences, less than 9.5% of them seen just once. This receptor was identified in a man aged 18 to 29 who received the YFV17D yellow fever vaccine. The material sequenced was CD4+ T cells sorted from PBMCs, taken 5 days after the yellow fever booster vaccination. This chain joins TRBV19 and TRBJ2-5; possible D gene TRBD1, 6 bases. CDR3 amino acids: CASRDRLGETQYF. The CDR3 DNA is TGTGCCAGTAGAGACAGGTTAGGGGAGACCCAGTACTTC.